Reported below is one T cell receptor (beta chain). Per the authors' pipeline: For nucleated cells, counts were estimated from reference gene primer amplification. Libraries were prepared by immunoSEQ multiplex PCR; TCRdb keeps only in-frame clonotypes and omits some of them. The V and J calls and clone size were taken over from that table, and D and trimming were inferred from the DNA. The repertoire consists of 50,000 to 65,000 clones, with roughly 86% occurring once and the leading ten covering approximately 0.99%. Germline V gene lookup returns CDR1 SGDLS and CDR2 YYNGEE. Trimming shortened V by 0 bases and J by 5 bases, and 8 bases separated the two germline ends. CDR3 size: 14 residues. The sample belongs to a study of blood T cell repertoires in COVID-19. On the study more broadly: Samples came from the United States, Italy and Spain, spanning acute and convalescent COVID-19. Sources were T cells, B-cell-depleted T cells, or PBMCs; the material itself was cDNA or gDNA.

The chain combines TRBV9 with TRBJ1-4; D is unclear. The receptor was derived from a man aged 65-85 years with acute or convalescent COVID-19. Sequencing used peripheral blood. The CDR3 protein is CASSVGGLNEKLFF. DNA of the CDR3: TGTGCCAGCAGCGTAGGAGGGTTGAATGAAAAACTGTTTTTT.